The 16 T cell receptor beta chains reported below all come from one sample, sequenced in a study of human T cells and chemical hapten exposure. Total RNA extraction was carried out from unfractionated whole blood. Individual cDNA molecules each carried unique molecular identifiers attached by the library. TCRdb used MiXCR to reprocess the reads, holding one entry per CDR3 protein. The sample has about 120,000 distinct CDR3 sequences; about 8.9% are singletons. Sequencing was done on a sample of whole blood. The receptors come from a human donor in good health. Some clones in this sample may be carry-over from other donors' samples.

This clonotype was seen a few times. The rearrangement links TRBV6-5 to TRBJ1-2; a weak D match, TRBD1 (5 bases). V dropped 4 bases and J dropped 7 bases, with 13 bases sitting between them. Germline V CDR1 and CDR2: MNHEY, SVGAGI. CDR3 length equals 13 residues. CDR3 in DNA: TGTGCCAGCAGTTTATCCCGGACATTTGGCTACACCTTC. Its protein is CASSLSRTFGYTF.

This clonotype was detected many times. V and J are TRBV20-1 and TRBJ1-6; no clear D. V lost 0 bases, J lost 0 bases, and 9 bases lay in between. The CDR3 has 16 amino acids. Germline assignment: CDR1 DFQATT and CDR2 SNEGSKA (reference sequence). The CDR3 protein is CSAREAASSYNSPLHF. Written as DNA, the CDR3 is TGCAGTGCTAGAGAGGCGGCGAGCTCCTATAATTCACCCCTCCACTTT.

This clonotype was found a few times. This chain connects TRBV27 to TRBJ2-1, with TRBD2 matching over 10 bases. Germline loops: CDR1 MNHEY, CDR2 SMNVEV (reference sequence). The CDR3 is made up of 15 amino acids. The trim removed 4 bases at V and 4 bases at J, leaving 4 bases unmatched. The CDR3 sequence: CASSYRLAGYNEQFF. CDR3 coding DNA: TGTGCCAGCAGTTATCGACTAGCGGGTTACAATGAGCAGTTCTTC.

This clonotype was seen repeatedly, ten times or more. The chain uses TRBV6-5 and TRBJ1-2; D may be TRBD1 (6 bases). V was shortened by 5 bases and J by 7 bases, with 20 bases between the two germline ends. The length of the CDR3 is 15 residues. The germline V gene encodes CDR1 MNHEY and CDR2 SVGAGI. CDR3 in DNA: TGTGCCAGCAGTCTTGATAACAGGGTAGAGAGTGGCTACACCTTC. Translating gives CASSLDNRVESGYTF.

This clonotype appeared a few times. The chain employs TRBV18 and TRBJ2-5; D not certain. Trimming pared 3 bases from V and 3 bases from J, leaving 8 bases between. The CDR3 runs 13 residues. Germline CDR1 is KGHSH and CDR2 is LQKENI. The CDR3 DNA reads TGTGCCAGCTCACCTCGACTGGAAGAGACCCAGTACTTC. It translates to CASSPRLEETQYF.

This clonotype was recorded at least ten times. CDR3 loop: CASSQVGVYGYTF. As DNA, the CDR3 is TGTGCCAGCAGCCAAGTGGGTGTCTATGGCTACACCTTC. The chain carries TRBV14 and TRBJ1-2; D not certain. V dropped 1 base and J dropped 4 bases, with 7 bases sitting between them. This CDR3 has 13 residues. Germline CDR1 reads SGHDN; CDR2 reads FVKESK.

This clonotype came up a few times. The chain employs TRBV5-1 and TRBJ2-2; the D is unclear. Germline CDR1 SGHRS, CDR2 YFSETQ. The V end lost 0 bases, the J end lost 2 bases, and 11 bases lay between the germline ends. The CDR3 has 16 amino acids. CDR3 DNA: TGCGCCAGCAGCTTGGAGTTCGCGGCAAACACCGGGGAGCTGTTTTTT. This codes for CASSLEFAANTGELFF. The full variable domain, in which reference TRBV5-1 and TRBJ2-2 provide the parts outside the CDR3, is KAGVTQTPRYLIKTRGQQVTLSCSPISGHRSVSWYQQTPGQGLQFLFEYFSETQRNKGNFPGRFSGRQFSNSRSEMNVSTLELGDSALYLCASSLEFAANTGELFFGEGSRLTVL.

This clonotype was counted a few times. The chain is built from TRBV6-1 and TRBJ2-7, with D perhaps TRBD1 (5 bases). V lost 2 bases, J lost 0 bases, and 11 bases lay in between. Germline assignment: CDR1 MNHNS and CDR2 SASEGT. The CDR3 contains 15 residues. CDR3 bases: TGTGCCAGCAGTGAATTTAGGGGTCGCTCCTACGAGCAGTACTTC. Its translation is CASSEFRGRSYEQYF.

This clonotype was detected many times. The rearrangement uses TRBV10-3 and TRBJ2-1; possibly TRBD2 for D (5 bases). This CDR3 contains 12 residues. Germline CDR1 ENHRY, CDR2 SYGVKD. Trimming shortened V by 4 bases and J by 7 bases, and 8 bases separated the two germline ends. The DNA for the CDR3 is TGTGCCATCAGTGTGAGAGGGAATGAGCAGTTCTTC. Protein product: CAISVRGNEQFF.

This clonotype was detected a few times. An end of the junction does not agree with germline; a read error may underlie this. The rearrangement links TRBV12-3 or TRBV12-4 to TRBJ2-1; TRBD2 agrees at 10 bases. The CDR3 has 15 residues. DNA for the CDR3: TGTGCCAGCAGTTTAGGTACTAGCGGGGATCTCCCACCTTCCTTC. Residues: CASSLGTSGDLPPSF.

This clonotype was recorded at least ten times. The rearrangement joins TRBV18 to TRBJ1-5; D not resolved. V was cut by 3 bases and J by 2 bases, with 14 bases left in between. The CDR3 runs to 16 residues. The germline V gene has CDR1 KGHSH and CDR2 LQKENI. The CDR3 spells CASSPLSVSGNQPQHF. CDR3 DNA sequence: TGTGCCAGCTCACCTCTATCGGTGAGCGGCAATCAGCCCCAGCATTTT.

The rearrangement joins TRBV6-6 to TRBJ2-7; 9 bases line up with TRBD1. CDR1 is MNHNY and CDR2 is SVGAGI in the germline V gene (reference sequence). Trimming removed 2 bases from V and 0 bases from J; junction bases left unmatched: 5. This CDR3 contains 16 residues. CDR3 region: CASSYGGDRDSYEQYF. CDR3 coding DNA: TGTGCCAGCAGTTACGGGGGGGACAGGGACTCCTACGAGCAGTACTTC.

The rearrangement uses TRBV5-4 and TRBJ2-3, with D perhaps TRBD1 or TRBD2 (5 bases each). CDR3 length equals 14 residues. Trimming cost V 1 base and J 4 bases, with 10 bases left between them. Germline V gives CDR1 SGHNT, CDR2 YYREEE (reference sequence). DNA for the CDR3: TGTGCCAGCAGCTTGCTCAGGGACGCAGATACGCAGTATTTT. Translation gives CASSLLRDADTQYF.

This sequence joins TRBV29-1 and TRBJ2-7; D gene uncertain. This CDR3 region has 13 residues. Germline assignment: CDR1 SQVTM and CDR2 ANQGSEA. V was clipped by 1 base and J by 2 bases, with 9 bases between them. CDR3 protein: CSVEGTDAYEQYF. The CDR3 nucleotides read TGCAGCGTTGAAGGGACCGACGCCTACGAGCAGTACTTC.

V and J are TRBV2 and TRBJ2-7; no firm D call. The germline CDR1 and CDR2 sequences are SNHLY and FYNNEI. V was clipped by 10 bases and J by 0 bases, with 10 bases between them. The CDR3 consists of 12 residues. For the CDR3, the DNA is TGTGCCACCTCATTCAGCTCCTACGAGCAGTACTTC. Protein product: CATSFSSYEQYF.

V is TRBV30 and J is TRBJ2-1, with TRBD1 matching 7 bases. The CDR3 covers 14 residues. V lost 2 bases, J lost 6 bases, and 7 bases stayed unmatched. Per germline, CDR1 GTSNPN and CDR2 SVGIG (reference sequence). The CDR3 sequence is CAWSTGVALNEQFF. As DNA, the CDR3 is TGTGCCTGGAGTACAGGGGTTGCCCTCAATGAGCAGTTCTTC.